The 17 T cell receptor beta chains given below trace back to one sample, sequenced in a study of blood T cell repertoires in COVID-19 (dated by TCRdb to 2018 to 2020). Library generation was performed with the immunoSEQ multiplex PCR assay. TCRdb holds this immuneACCESS table with in-frame rearrangements only. Some clones are missing; in checked studies, unresolved V genes explain under half, and the rest has no known cause. For this sample there are about 310,000 clones; approximately 91% appear just once. The ten most abundant clones make up 8% to 10% of the sample. Material for sequencing was PBMCs or T cells enriched from blood (not recorded which). The receptors were sampled from a woman aged 35 to 49 who had recovered from COVID-19.

This chain uses TRBV9 with TRBJ2-1; 7 bases align to TRBD2. This CDR3 is built from 15 residues. V dropped 0 bases and J dropped 5; count of bases not matched to a gene: 5. Germline V gene lookup returns CDR1 SGDLS and CDR2 YYNGEE. CDR3 in amino acids: CASSVDGTNHNEQFF. CDR3 nucleotides: TGTGCCAGCAGCGTAGACGGGACTAATCACAATGAGCAGTTCTTC.

Worth noting for this clone: Germline is not matched at one junction end, which may reflect a read error. The chain links TRBV24-1 to TRBJ1-1, with a tentative D call TRBD1 (5 bases). The V gene's germline CDR1 is KGHDR and CDR2 SFDVKD. This CDR3 is 13 amino acids long. The CDR3: CPGRGSMNTEAFF. CDR3 bases: TGCCCCGGGCGGGGGTCGATGAACACTGAAGCTTTCTTT.

CDR3 DNA: TGTGCCAGCAGCCTCCGTTCGCAGGGAGGCACTGAAGCTTTCTTT. Translating gives CASSLRSQGGTEAFF. The rearrangement links TRBV7-2 to TRBJ1-1, with D tentatively TRBD1 (5 bases). CDR1 is SGHTA and CDR2 is FQGNSA in the germline V gene. The CDR3 contains 15 residues. Between the trimmed V and J ends, which lost 5 bases and 4 bases, there was a span of 17 bases. The full variable domain, rest sourced from reference TRBV7-2 and TRBJ1-1, is GAGVSQSPSNKVTEKGKDVELRCDPISGHTALYWYRQSLGQGLEFLIYFQGNSAPDKSGLPSDRFSAERTGGSVSTLTIQRTQQEDSAVYLCASSLRSQGGTEAFFGQGTRLTVV.

This chain links TRBV7-2 with TRBJ2-7; 12 bases match TRBD2. V lost 4 bases, J lost 2 bases, and 6 bases stayed unmatched. The CDR3 covers 16 residues. CDR1 is SGHTA, CDR2 FQGNSA, per germline. The CDR3 reads CASSSGTSGWTYEQYF. DNA of the CDR3: TGTGCCAGCAGCTCGGGGACTAGCGGGTGGACCTACGAGCAGTACTTC.

The CDR3 DNA reads TGTGCCAGCAGCCAAGAGGGCGGGCTTGAGCAGTTCTTC. It yields the protein CASSQEGGLEQFF. V is TRBV3-1 (or the pseudogene TRBV3-2) and J is TRBJ2-1; D might be TRBD2 (5 bases). With 0 bases removed from V and 9 bases from J, the gap between germline ends came to 9 bases. The germline CDR1 and CDR2 sequences are LGHDT and YNNKEL (reference sequence). The CDR3 covers 13 residues.

The J gene is TRBJ2-6, the V gene TRBV9; possibly TRBD2 for D (6 bases). The length of the CDR3 is 14 residues. Trimming stripped 4 bases from V and 4 bases from J, with 9 bases between. Germline V CDR1 and CDR2: SGDLS, YYNGEE. CDR3 DNA sequence: TGTGCCAGCAGCTCGGCGGGAGGGGCCAACGTCCTGACTTTC. Translated: CASSSAGGANVLTF.

The chain carries TRBV29-1 and TRBJ2-6; TRBD2 aligns across 13 bases. V trimming: 4 bases; J trimming: 0 bases; junction bases outside the gene matches: 6. CDR3 length: 18 residues. Germline lookup yields CDR1 SQVTM and CDR2 ANQGSEA. CDR3 sequence: CSVGWGLAGYSGANVLTF. CDR3 nucleotide sequence: TGCAGCGTTGGATGGGGACTAGCGGGGTACTCTGGGGCCAACGTCCTGACTTTC.

The rearrangement links TRBV19 to TRBJ1-1; D ambiguous. The CDR3 totals 14 residues. CDR1 and CDR2 from the germline V gene are LNHDA and SQIVND (reference sequence). The V gene lost 0 bases and the J gene lost 4 bases, with 9 bases spanning the gap. CDR3 sequence reads: CASSIDPLSTEAFF. The CDR3 DNA reads TGTGCCAGTAGTATAGATCCCCTTAGCACTGAAGCTTTCTTT.

The chain carries TRBV11-3 and TRBJ2-7; D call uncertain. CDR3 size: 15 residues. With 1 base removed from V and 7 bases from J, the gap between germline ends came to 17 bases. The germline V gene has CDR1 SGHNT and CDR2 YENEEA. The CDR3 protein is CASSLAAVGYGEQYF. The DNA for the CDR3 is TGTGCCAGCAGCTTAGCCGCGGTTGGGTACGGGGAGCAGTACTTC.

The chain carries TRBV10-3 and TRBJ1-3; 8 bases map to TRBD1. The germline V gene encodes CDR1 ENHRY and CDR2 SYGVKD. J was trimmed by 3 bases and V by 9 bases; bases with no gene match: 1. The CDR3 loop spans 12 amino acids. CDR3: CAITGGGNTIYF. The CDR3 DNA reads TGTGCCATTACAGGGGGTGGAAACACCATATATTTT.

This clone was picked up a small number of times. CDR3 region: CASSDPRQGVRSSYEQYF. In nucleotides, the CDR3 is TGTGCCAGCAGCGATCCCCGACAGGGGGTCAGGAGCTCCTACGAGCAGTACTTC. The rearrangement joins TRBV2 to TRBJ2-7, with 9 bases matching TRBD1. Germline lookup yields CDR1 SNHLY and CDR2 FYNNEI. Germline trimming cut 6 bases from V and 0 bases from J; bases unmatched to any gene: 15. The CDR3 is 18 amino acids.

The chain joins TRBV19 to TRBJ1-5; no clear D. Germline loops: CDR1 LNHDA, CDR2 SQIVND (reference sequence). V was pared by 6 bases and J by 5 bases, with 17 bases between. This CDR3 comprises 15 residues. The CDR3 spells CASSRTGRGDQPQHF. The CDR3, as DNA: TGTGCCAGTAGCCGAACCGGACGGGGAGATCAGCCCCAGCATTTT.

The chain links TRBV19 to TRBJ2-5, with D possibly TRBD1 on 6 matching bases. CDR1 and CDR2 (germline): LNHDA, SQIVND (reference sequence). The CDR3 covers 14 residues. The germline V and J ends were trimmed by 3 bases and 5 bases, with 13 bases remaining between them. The CDR3 here is CASSMFGGGETQYF. The CDR3 DNA reads TGTGCCAGTAGTATGTTTGGGGGCGGCGAGACCCAGTACTTC.

The V gene is TRBV24-1, the J gene TRBJ2-3; 15 bases line up with TRBD2. Germline trimming cut 4 bases from V and 5 bases from J; bases unmatched to any gene: 6. Germline V gene sequence: CDR1 KGHDR, CDR2 SFDVKD. The CDR3 covers 17 residues. The CDR3 region is CATSDRTSGGAGDTQYF. The DNA for the CDR3 is TGTGCCACCAGTGACCGGACTAGCGGGGGGGCTGGAGATACGCAGTATTTT.

This clone has a single count. The V and J genes are TRBV3-1 (or the pseudogene TRBV3-2) and TRBJ1-6; 7 bases agree with TRBD1. V trimming: 4 bases; J trimming: 3 bases; junction bases outside the gene matches: 3. CDR1 LGHDT and CDR2 YNNKEL come from the germline V gene (reference sequence). The CDR3 contains 15 residues. The CDR3 sequence is CASSLTGIYNSPLHF. DNA for the CDR3: TGTGCCAGCAGCCTGACAGGGATCTATAATTCACCCCTCCACTTT.

This clone was seen a handful of times. This chain links TRBV24-1 with TRBJ1-2, with D perhaps matching TRBD1 (6 bases). The CDR3 runs to 11 residues. V was shortened by 7 bases and J by 7 bases, with 9 bases between the two germline ends. Germline V lookup: CDR1 KGHDR, CDR2 SFDVKD. DNA of the CDR3: TGTGCCACCAGCAACAGGGTTGGCTACACCTTC. Its protein product is CATSNRVGYTF.

This clone came up once. The chain joins TRBV9 to TRBJ2-3, with TRBD1 identical over 9 bases. From germline, CDR1 is SGDLS and CDR2 YYNGEE. This CDR3 region has 17 residues. V was pared by 0 bases and J by 0 bases, with 5 bases of the junction left unmatched. The CDR3 loop is CASSVVLGTGSTDTQYF. CDR3 bases: TGTGCCAGCAGCGTAGTGCTGGGGACAGGGAGCACAGATACGCAGTATTTT. Looking up the rest from reference TRBV9 and TRBJ2-3 gives the full variable domain: DSGVTQTPKHLITATGQRVTLRCSPRSGDLSVYWYQQSLDQGLQFLIQYYNGEERAKGNILERFSAQQFPDLHSELNLSSLELGDSALYFCASSVVLGTGSTDTQYFGPGTRLTVL.